The next 21 T cell receptor beta chains were all read from a single sample in a study of T cells in women clearing cervical HPV infection. Here immunoSEQ multiplex PCR was the method, and the copy in TCRdb shows in-frame clones only, minus some. The table lists some 41,000 clones. The specimen sequenced was blood buffy coat. The receptors shown here come from a woman aged 18 to 75 with a cervical HPV16 infection that either progressed to CIN3+ or cleared (not recorded which).

Note on this clone: Read coverage stops 3 residues before the CDR3 terminus; the germline J gene supplies the remainder. This chain connects TRBV5-1 to TRBJ1-6; D remains unclear. Germline V gives CDR1 SGHRS, CDR2 YFSETQ. The CDR3 totals 13 residues. The V and J ends lost 2 bases and 8 bases respectively, with 8 bases between them. CDR3 sequence reads: CASSLISDSPLHF. The CDR3 DNA, read in part, is TGCGCCAGCAGCTTAATATCTGATTCACCC.

A word on this clone: The read ends 3 residues early relative to the CDR3; the germline J gene fills the gap. The chain is built from TRBV11-2 and TRBJ2-5; D gene unclear. Trimming left V 3 bases short and J 2 bases short, with 7 bases between. Germline CDR1 reads SGHAT; CDR2 reads FQNNGV. The CDR3 has 13 amino acids. The CDR3 protein is CASSFGLQETQYF. The sequenced CDR3 bases are TGTGCCAGCAGCTTCGGTCTACAAGAGACC. The full variable domain, in which reference TRBV11-2 and TRBJ2-5 provide the parts outside the CDR3, is EAGVAQSPRYKIIEKRQSVAFWCNPISGHATLYWYQQILGQGPKLLIQFQNNGVVDDSQLPKDRFSAERLKGVDSTLKIQPAKLEDSAVYLCASSFGLQETQYFGPGTRLLVL.

CDR3: CASFTGAGGYNEQFF. CDR3 DNA, as far as it was read: TGTGCCAGCTTTACAGGAGCGGGAGGGTACAATGAG. This sequence joins TRBV7-9 and TRBJ2-1; 10 nucleotides line up with TRBD2. From the germline J gene comes the end of the CDR3, since the read stops 3 residues before it. Germline CDR1 SEHNR, CDR2 FQNEAQ (reference sequence). J gave up 4 bases and V 8 bases, and 8 bases lay outside the gene matches. The length of the CDR3 is 15 residues.

Remarks on this clone: The read finishes 3 residues shy of the CDR3 end, and the germline J gene is used to complete it. The V call is TRBV7-6, the J call TRBJ1-3; the match to TRBD1 covers 8 bases. This CDR3 has 18 amino acids. J was trimmed by 8 bases and V by 5 bases; bases with no gene match: 20. Germline CDR1 reads SGHVS; CDR2 reads FNYEAQ. The CDR3 bases that were read are TGTGCCAGCAGCCTAAATAGCCCCTGGACAGGGTTCGGGGACACC. This sequence encodes CASSLNSPWTGFGDT. The whole CDR3 region reads CASSLNSPWTGFGDTIYF.

Incomplete CDR3 DNA: TGCAGTGCTCAAAGCGGGGGGCCATCCGACCCGACAGATACG. It is translated as CSAQSGGPSDPTDT. In full, the CDR3 reads CSAQSGGPSDPTDTQYF. The chain employs TRBV20-1 and TRBJ2-3, with TRBD2 identical over 9 bases. Sequencing ends 3 residues short of the CDR3 end; the germline J gene provides the rest. With V trimmed by 5 bases and J by 3 bases, 15 bases remained unmatched. This CDR3 has 17 residues. Germline assignment: CDR1 DFQATT and CDR2 SNEGSKA (reference sequence).

Turning to this clone: From the germline J gene comes the end of the CDR3, since the read stops 3 residues before it. This chain links TRBV20-1 with TRBJ1-1; D not resolved. Trimming stripped 0 bases from V and 3 bases from J, with 14 bases between. This CDR3 spans 15 amino acids. CDR1 is DFQATT, CDR2 SNEGSKA, per germline (reference sequence). CDR3 loop: CSARDLAGPDTEAFF. CDR3 DNA (partial): TGCAGTGCTAGAGATCTTGCGGGCCCCGACACTGAA.

For this clone: Sequencing ends 3 residues short of the CDR3 end; the germline J gene provides the rest. This rearrangement joins TRBV19 to TRBJ2-1; tentatively, D is TRBD1 (7 bases). The CDR3 consists of 14 residues. Trimming stripped 4 bases from V and 7 bases from J, with 14 bases between. The germline gives CDR1 LNHDA, CDR2 SQIVND (reference sequence). This CDR3 reads CASSTTRDRNEQFF. The CDR3 bases that were read are TGTGCCAGTAGTACCACGCGGGACAGAAATGAG.

Comments on this clone: The CDR3 extends 3 residues past the end of the read, so its final part is completed from the germline J gene. The V gene is TRBV6-4, the J gene TRBJ2-3; 9 nucleotides agree with TRBD2. The J segment lost 2 bases and the V segment lost 5 bases, leaving 8 bases of the junction unmatched. The CDR3 length is 16 residues. Germline CDR1 MRHNA, CDR2 SNTAGT. The CDR3 bases that were read are TGTGCCAGCAGTCCAGAAGCGGGGGGTAACACAGATACG. It is translated as CASSPEAGGNTDT. Given in full, the CDR3 is CASSPEAGGNTDTQYF.

A note on this clone: Sequencing ends 3 residues short of the CDR3 end; the germline J gene provides the rest. The rearrangement links TRBV5-4 to TRBJ1-2, with a tentative D call TRBD1 (5 bases). Germline V gene sequence: CDR1 SGHNT, CDR2 YYREEE (reference sequence). This CDR3 comprises 15 residues. V was pared by 5 bases and J by 2 bases, with 16 bases between. CDR3 residues: CASRPQGRLNYGYTF. The covered CDR3 bases are TGTGCCAGCAGGCCTCAGGGCCGCTTAAACTATGGC.

With respect to this clone: Coverage ceases 3 residues before the CDR3 finishes, and the germline J gene fills in the end. This chain joins TRBV7-6 and TRBJ2-6, with D perhaps matching TRBD1 (5 bases). Germline V CDR1 and CDR2: SGHVS, FNYEAQ. The CDR3 consists of 14 residues. Trimming took 5 bases from V and 4 from J, leaving 9 bases between them. Partial CDR3 DNA: TGTGCCAGCAGCCGACAGTCAGGGGCCAACGTC. Protein sequence: CASSRQSGANV. The entire CDR3 is CASSRQSGANVLTF.

As regards this clone: The CDR3 end falls 3 residues outside the read, so it is completed with the germline J gene. The V gene is TRBV18, the J gene TRBJ1-6; D possibly corresponds to TRBD1 (5 bases). CDR3 length: 16 residues. The germline gives CDR1 KGHSH, CDR2 LQKENI. V dropped 1 base and J dropped 5 bases, with 12 bases sitting between them. CDR3 loop: CASSPRPRGDNSPLHF. The sequenced part of the CDR3 DNA is TGTGCCAGCTCACCACGTCCGAGAGGGGATAATTCACCC.

Comment on this clone: Read coverage stops 3 residues before the CDR3 terminus; the germline J gene supplies the remainder. V and J are TRBV4-2 and TRBJ2-2; D is perhaps TRBD2 (5 bases). Germline-derived CDR1 and CDR2 are LGHNA and YNFKEQ. This CDR3 contains 17 residues. The V end lost 1 base, the J end lost 6 bases, and 18 bases lay between the germline ends. Here the CDR3 reads CASSQAERRVGAGELFF. Partial CDR3 DNA: TGTGCCAGCAGCCAAGCCGAACGGCGGGTTGGGGCCGGGGAG.

As for this clone: The read ends 3 residues before the CDR3 terminus; that terminus is restored from the germline J gene. V usage is TRBV25-1 and J usage is TRBJ2-7; the match to TRBD1 covers 7 bases. The length of the CDR3 is 16 residues. Per the germline V gene, CDR1 is MGHDK and CDR2 is SYGVNS. V shed 3 bases, J shed 3 bases, and the junction held 11 bases outside the gene matches. Partial CDR3 DNA: TGTGCCAGCAGTGACCCCGACAGGGAGAGTGACTACGAG. Protein product: CASSDPDRESDYE. The entire CDR3 sequence reads CASSDPDRESDYEQYF.

For this clone: The read falls 3 residues short of the CDR3 end, and the missing part is taken from the germline J gene. V is TRBV14 and J is TRBJ1-5; no definite D call. This CDR3 has 13 amino acids. Trimming stripped 1 base from V and 4 bases from J, with 5 bases between. The germline gives CDR1 SGHDN, CDR2 FVKESK. This CDR3 reads CASSQGRNQPQHF. The DNA read from the CDR3 is TGTGCCAGCAGCCAAGGCCGGAATCAGCCC.

With respect to this clone: The read stops 3 residues short of the end of the CDR3; the missing end is completed from the germline J gene. The chain links TRBV19 to TRBJ2-3; 8 bases agree with TRBD2. Germline CDR1 LNHDA, CDR2 SQIVND (reference sequence). The CDR3 sequence is 14 residues long. The V segment lost 7 bases and the J segment 1 base; nucleotides outside the gene matches: 4. CDR3 DNA, as far as it was read: TGTGCCAGTAACTCCGGGGGGGGCACAGATACG. Translating gives CASNSGGGTDT. In full, the CDR3 reads CASNSGGGTDTQYF.

In the case of this clone: The read finishes 3 residues shy of the CDR3 end, and the germline J gene is used to complete it. This rearrangement joins TRBV19 to TRBJ2-6; D is possibly TRBD1 (5 bases). CDR1 and CDR2 (germline): LNHDA, SQIVND (reference sequence). The CDR3 extends over 15 amino acids. V lost 6 bases, J lost 1 base, and 10 bases lay in between. CDR3 DNA (partial): TGTGCCAGTAGACCCGACAGATCTGGGGCCAACGTC. Residues: CASRPDRSGANV. The full CDR3 is CASRPDRSGANVLTF.

About this clone: The CDR3 goes on 3 residues after the read ends, and that part is filled in from the germline J gene. V gene TRBV4-1 combines with J gene TRBJ1-3, with 7 bases identical to TRBD1. This CDR3 region has 15 residues. Germline CDR1 reads MGHRA; CDR2 reads YSYEKL. Losses at the gene ends were 0 bases for V and 2 bases for J; bases not matched to a gene: 1. The CDR3 loop is CASSQEGTAGNTIYF. The sequenced CDR3 bases are TGCGCCAGCAGCCAAGAAGGGACAGCTGGAAACACC.

As concerns this clone: The CDR3 end is not reached by the read, which stops 3 residues before it; the germline J gene fills it in. V usage is TRBV27 and J usage is TRBJ1-1; maybe TRBD1 (5 bases). V was cut by 3 bases and J by 1 base, with 9 bases left in between. Per germline, CDR1 MNHEY and CDR2 SMNVEV (reference sequence). The CDR3 has 14 amino acids. The covered CDR3 bases are TGTGCCAGCAGTTTCTTGGGGCCGAACACTGAA. Amino acids: CASSFLGPNTE. The CDR3 as a whole reads CASSFLGPNTEAFF.

A note on this clone: From the germline J gene comes the end of the CDR3, since the read stops 3 residues before it. The gene calls are TRBV15 and TRBJ1-2, with D maybe TRBD1 (6 bases). Trimming shortened V by 0 bases and J by 4 bases, and 12 bases separated the two germline ends. This CDR3 has 15 residues. The V gene's germline CDR1 is LNHNV and CDR2 YYDKDF (reference sequence). This CDR3 reads CATSRERTDSYGYTF. The CDR3 bases that were read are TGTGCCACCAGCAGAGAAAGGACAGATTCCTATGGC. Combining the CDR3 with reference TRBV15 and TRBJ1-2 gives the whole variable domain DAMVIQNPRYQVTQFGKPVTLSCSQTLNHNVMYWYQQKSSQAPKLLFHYYDKDFNNEADTPDNFQSRRPNTSFCFLDIRSPGLGDTAMYLCATSRERTDSYGYTFGSGTRLTVV.

Notes on this clone: Sequencing ends 3 residues short of the CDR3 end; the germline J gene provides the rest. The chain uses TRBV18 and TRBJ2-1, with a tentative D call TRBD1 (5 bases). The CDR3 sequence is 16 residues long. Trimming took 1 base from V and 6 from J, leaving 16 bases between them. Looked up from germline, CDR1 is KGHSH and CDR2 is LQKENI. This CDR3 reads CASSPLYRRSINEQFF. The DNA read from the CDR3 is TGTGCCAGCTCACCACTGTACAGGAGATCAATCAATGAG.

The CDR3 region is CASSPLSGSGIGETQYF. The part of the CDR3 DNA that was read is TGTGCCAGCTCACCCCTCTCCGGCAGCGGGATAGGGGAGACC. The chain recombines TRBV18 with TRBJ2-5; 7 bases are a match to TRBD2. From the germline J gene comes the end of the CDR3, since the read stops 3 residues before it. Trimming at V came to 3 bases and at J to 5 bases, leaving 15 bases not matched to a gene. This CDR3 has 17 amino acids. Germline V gene lookup returns CDR1 KGHSH and CDR2 LQKENI.